This TCR beta chain was sequenced for a study of cytomegalovirus exposure and HLA in healthy donors. Notes on the study in general: The investigators catalogued under 200 TCR beta chains as cytomegalovirus-associated. One later analysis, an examination of the approximately 130 validation repertoires, found that first-cohort TCR clusters tended to co-occur in them. High sensitivity and specificity were reportedly achieved when the classifier diagnosed cytomegalovirus status.

Notes on this clone: The antigen is undetermined.

Some clones are missing from TCRdb's copy, which holds only in-frame ones; the method was immunoSEQ multiplex PCR. The table records 90,000 to 110,000 clones, 86% of them present only once. Germline CDR1 reads SNHLY; CDR2 reads FYNNEI. Trimming stripped 2 bases from V and 4 bases from J, with 9 bases between. This CDR3 region has 14 residues. The chain recombines TRBV2 with TRBJ1-3; weak D call: TRBD1 (5 bases). This sequence originates from a woman aged 18-35 years in good health and CMV-seropositive. The sample comprised PBMCs. CDR3 in amino acids: CASSESGKGNTIYF. CDR3 in DNA: TGTGCCAGCAGTGAATCAGGGAAAGGAAACACCATATATTTT.